The present T cell receptor (beta chain) was sequenced within a study of response to subunit inactivated influenza vaccine. Study-level results: Authors suggested that a seasonal influenza vaccination recruits few new T cells each time.

TCRdb itself ran the RT-PCR reads through MiXCR, one entry per CDR3 protein. The sample holds about half a million distinct CDR3 sequences; 25% are singletons and the top ten take over 1.5%. This clonotype was seen at least ten times. Its antigen is not known. Sequencing was performed on CD4+ T cells sorted from PBMCs, taken roughly 5 days after vaccination. The TCR was taken from a man aged 45-65 years who received an inactivated influenza vaccine.

The CDR3 sequence: CASTGEGVGKTQYF. Here the CDR3 DNA reads TGTGCCAGCACCGGAGAAGGAGTTGGGAAGACCCAGTACTTC. The V call is TRBV12-3 or TRBV12-4, the J call TRBJ2-5; D unclear. This CDR3 is 14 amino acids long. Deletions cut 7 bases from V and 6 bases from J, with 18 bases between.